This TCR beta chain is drawn from a study of blood T cell repertoires in COVID-19 (dated by TCRdb to the early 2020s). Some background on the complete study: Samples from collaborators originated in the United States, Italy and Spain and spanned both the acute and convalescent phases of COVID-19. The repertoires were made available in a free public database intended to serve as a resource for research on the immune response to SARS-CoV-2. The samples were drawn from two sources: the first 160 participants of the ongoing ImmuneRACE study, and 1,000 to 1,500 subjects contributed by 6 global collaborators. Nearly every sample came with metadata listing a de-identified subject ID, COVID-19 status, age in years and sex. The dataset comprised deeply sampled blood TCRbeta repertoires from subjects exposed to, actively infected with, or recovered from COVID-19. The prospective study material was composed of cDNA or gDNA derived from T cells, B-cell-depleted T cells, or PBMCs. Where available, HLA class I and class II types were taken from metadata supplied by the sample provider and were not determined by assay-based typing.

Reading from cysteine to phenylalanine, the CDR3 counts 15 amino acids. Of all the DNA, just the CDR3 is kept, 45 bases in frame from base 1. The junction carries 14 bases between V and J, which are trimmed by 5 bases and 1 base respectively. In the germline V gene (reference sequence), CDR1 corresponds to MNHNY and CDR2 to SVGAGI. TCRbeta CDR3 regions were amplified from genomic DNA using the immunoSEQ Assay, a bias-controlled multiplex PCR. The study's processing was this. The number of nucleated cells in each sample was estimated by amplification of reference gene primers within the assay. To quantify the absolute abundance of each unique TCRbeta CDR3 rearrangement, sequence reads were collapsed and filtered. For each sample, productive Simpson clonality was calculated as the square root of Simpson's diversity index across productive rearrangements. Held by TCRdb, this immuneACCESS table contains in-frame sequences only and omits some clones. Under half of the omission traces to an unresolved V gene where checked; the cause of the rest is unknown. V and J calls and clone size come straight from that table; D and trimming were deduced from the DNA. The sample table records approximately 180,000 clones; 82% of these occur just once. Around 5.2% of the sample is held by the ten biggest clonotypes.

General conclusions and limits of the study: How much clinical and demographic metadata was included differed by source and by participant, and the metadata was provided uncurated.

Enrolling through a virtual design, the prospective study's participants ranged in age from about 18 to 89 years and lived across roughly 24 United States geographic areas. In the prospective study, participants were assigned to cohorts based on the clinical history participants reported in a screening survey and a study questionnaire. In the prospective study, mobile phlebotomists collected whole blood, serum and a nasopharyngeal or oropharyngeal swab from each participant. Over a roughly 2-month period, participants in the prospective study had the option of providing additional blood draws and questionnaires. Before DNA extraction, blood samples from the prospective study were shipped at room temperature or frozen. Points on this clone: Its antigen specificity is not known. The record has no base qualities; no much larger clone is one base away.

Sequencing used PBMCs or T cells enriched from blood (not recorded which). Here the chain combines TRBV6-6 and TRBJ1-2, with the D gene too uncertain to name. The clonotype comes from a woman in her sixties with acute COVID-19. The CDR3 region has the sequence CASSTGGVYNYGYTF. The DNA is TGTGCCAGCAGTACGGGAGGAGTCTATAACTATGGCTACACCTTC.